The present T cell receptor beta chain was sequenced within a study of blood T cells in healthy people across ages (dated by TCRdb to the mid-2010s). A note on the overall study: Template switching captured roughly one uniquely barcoded TCR beta cDNA molecule per two T cells in model experiments. To track age-related changes in TCR beta repertoire diversity, the study relied on deep sequencing normalized with unique cDNA molecular identifiers. Four age groups were formed from the donors: young (average 16 years), middle-aged (less than 40), aged (around 68) and long-lived (around 80). To avoid experimental bias, donors of different ages were randomly spread across the sequencing lanes. For two donors (one aged 18 to 30 and one aged 80 or older), the study analyzed two additional independent replicas of 1 million unique cDNA reads from the same blood draw.

Study-wide findings and limitations: Because profiling used bulk unsorted PBMCs, naive and antigen-experienced compartments could not be compared conclusively. Because donor CMV infection status was unknown, age-related changes in expanded clonotypes were potentially confounded. The percentage of naive T cells measured by flow cytometry correlated strongly with observed TCR beta diversity. Observed TCR beta diversity per million T cells fell roughly linearly with age, and a significant reduction was already apparent by age roughly 41. Estimates of total diversity based on one million sequenced T cells were regarded as lower bounds and as underestimates. Compared with the aged group, the long-lived group had more naive CD4+ T cells, fewer expanded clones and increased TCR diversity, suggesting age selection.

The approximately 39 donors, aged roughly 6 to 100 years, were systemically healthy Caucasian individuals from Russia. Each donor gave ten milliliters of peripheral blood, collected into EDTA-treated Vacutainer tubes. Ficoll-Paque density-gradient centrifugation was used to isolate PBMCs, with at least 6.5 million per sample. Trizol reagent was used to extract total RNA from PBMCs, with at least 5.5 micrograms per sample. Naive CD45RAhigh/CD27high T cell percentages were measured by flow cytometry on a PBMC aliquot from every donor. Comments on this clonotype: Its binding antigen is unknown. No per-base quality is available; no much larger clone lies one base away.

The germline V gene gives CDR1 as SQVTM and CDR2 as ANQGSEA. CDR3 length: 11 amino acids, cysteine to phenylalanine. Only the CDR3 DNA is retained, 33 bases long and in frame from the first base. The method behind the library was 5' RACE. Sequencing relied on an Illumina HiSeq 2500. The second PCR ran for about 6 to 12 cycles and used a J-beta primer mix along with a sample-barcoded 5' primer. Each TCR beta cDNA molecule received a unique molecular identifier from a template-switch 5' adaptor carrying 12 random nucleotides. Each sample yielded at least 3 million CDR3-containing paired-end reads. First-strand cDNA synthesis was performed from all RNA using the Mint cDNA synthesis kit, with priming by a TRBC-specific oligonucleotide. All cDNA was treated with uracil-DNA glycosylase and then went through a first 18-cycle PCR with the universal primers M1SS and BC2_uni_R. As for the original processing: Normalization of each sample was performed by random selection of 1 million high-quality reads, each carrying a distinct molecular identifier. Reads sharing molecular identifiers were discarded rather than binned into consensus sequences. CDR3 identification, clonotype clustering and error correction used MiTCR with a Q25 quality threshold and the strictest error-elimination algorithm. A nonparametric unseen species model with Euler transformation was used to estimate a lower bound on total TCR beta diversity. TCRdb reworked the public reads: Q25 trimming with fastp, MiXCR clone assembly, productive beta chains retained. Rows are combined by CDR3 protein, so each entry shows the most common genes and DNA. The V and J calls shown here were made by TCRdb, not taken from the authors' results. Recorded for this sample are hundreds of thousands of distinct CDR3 sequences; around three fifths of them occurred a single time. The ten largest clones capture about a quarter of the sample.

The sequencing input was blood. The sequence derives from a man in his forties or fifties in good health. Rearrangement joined TRBV29-1 to TRBJ2-4; 6 matching bases give a weak D call of TRBD2. The better agreement between TRBJ2-7 and the DNA end casts doubt on the J call. In nucleotides, the sequence is TGCAGCGCCGGGACTCTATACGAGCAGTACTTC. It specifies CSAGTLYEQYF.